The following is a T cell receptor (beta chain) sequence with its context. The CDR3 extends over 15 amino acids. V was cut by 3 bases and J by 6 bases, with 15 bases left in between. In germline, CDR1 is MDHEN, CDR2 SYDVKM. Patients in Seattle were enrolled during active infection, then followed longitudinally. The entry originates in a study of blood T cell repertoires in COVID-19. Whole-study context: T cells, B-cell-depleted T cells, or PBMCs supplied cDNA or gDNA.

In the original workflow: The authors estimated nucleated cell counts from reference gene primer amplification. Repertoires were generated with immunoSEQ multiplex PCR, while TCRdb's copy carries only in-frame clones and drops some. The V and J calls and clone size come from that table; D and trimming were worked out from the DNA. The sample records about 150,000 clones, around 91% being singletons. The sequence came from a man between 18 and 35 years old with COVID-19, enrolled during active disease. The sequenced sample consisted of peripheral blood. The V call is TRBV28, the J call TRBJ1-5, with D maybe TRBD1 (5 bases). CDR3 nucleotide sequence: TGTGCCAGCAGTTTCATTCATTCAGGGATTCAGCCCCAGCATTTT. This encodes CASSFIHSGIQPQHF. The complete variable domain, with remaining parts taken from reference TRBV28 and TRBJ1-5, reads DVKVTQSSRYLVKRTGEKVFLECVQDMDHENMFWYRQDPGLGLRLIYFSYDVKMKEKGDIPEGYSVSREKKERFSLILESASTNQTSMYLCASSFIHSGIQPQHFGDGTRLSIL.